One and the same sample provided the 9 T cell receptor beta chains below, sequenced in a study of blood T cell repertoires in COVID-19. Profiling relied on immunoSEQ multiplex PCR, and the TCRdb table lists in-frame clones only, not all of them. The sample yields some 180,000 clones, 83% seen once. The sample was peripheral blood. The receptors originated from a woman older than 75 with acute or convalescent COVID-19.

The chain carries TRBV9 and TRBJ2-1, with D unclear. V lost 4 bases, J lost 2 bases, and 13 bases lay in between. CDR3 size: 15 residues. Germline V gene lookup returns CDR1 SGDLS and CDR2 YYNGEE. CDR3 protein: CASSLEPHTYNEQFF. The CDR3 DNA reads TGTGCCAGCAGCCTCGAGCCCCATACCTACAATGAGCAGTTCTTC.

The chain is built from TRBV10-3 and TRBJ2-1; D might be TRBD1 (6 bases). The length of the CDR3 is 13 residues. V was shortened by 2 bases and J by 8 bases, with 10 bases between the two germline ends. From germline, CDR1 is ENHRY and CDR2 SYGVKD. CDR3 DNA: TGTGCCATCAGTGAGACAGGGTTTCATGAGCAGTTCTTC. Protein product: CAISETGFHEQFF.

The V and J genes are TRBV19 and TRBJ1-3; 12 bases fit TRBD1. Trimming took 4 bases from V and 2 from J; bases not matched to a gene: 3. The CDR3 contains 16 residues. Per germline, CDR1 LNHDA and CDR2 SQIVND (reference sequence). Here the CDR3 DNA reads TGTGCCAGTAGTAGCGGGACAGGGGGCCCTGGAAACACCATATATTTT. This encodes CASSSGTGGPGNTIYF.

The gene calls are TRBV9 and TRBJ2-5, with D maybe TRBD1 (7 bases). Germline CDR1 is SGDLS and CDR2 is YYNGEE. Trimming left V 1 base short and J 1 base short, with 14 bases between. The CDR3 is 16 amino acids. The CDR3 spells CASSVTGGGFQETQYF. The CDR3 region has the DNA TGTGCCAGCAGCGTAACCGGAGGGGGCTTCCAAGAGACCCAGTACTTC. Full variable domain (remainder filled in from reference TRBV9 and TRBJ2-5): DSGVTQTPKHLITATGQRVTLRCSPRSGDLSVYWYQQSLDQGLQFLIQYYNGEERAKGNILERFSAQQFPDLHSELNLSSLELGDSALYFCASSVTGGGFQETQYFGPGTRLLVL.

V and J are TRBV19 and TRBJ2-5; weak D call: TRBD1 (5 bases). Germline V gene data show CDR1 as LNHDA and CDR2 as SQIVND (reference sequence). Deletions cut 6 bases from V and 5 bases from J, with 16 bases between. The length of the CDR3 is 14 residues. The CDR3 is CASRWGTGTETQYF. CDR3 sequence (DNA): TGTGCCAGTAGATGGGGCACAGGAACTGAGACCCAGTACTTC.

The chain recombines TRBV15 with TRBJ2-1, with a tentative D call TRBD2 (6 bases). The germline CDR1 and CDR2 sequences are LNHNV and YYDKDF (reference sequence). V lost 0 bases and J 5 bases, leaving 11 bases between the germline ends. This CDR3 is built from 15 residues. The CDR3 here is CATSREEGRDNEQFF. CDR3 coding DNA: TGTGCCACCAGCAGAGAGGAGGGCAGGGACAATGAGCAGTTCTTC.

This chain uses TRBV5-5 with TRBJ2-2; D gene unclear. Trimming removed 4 bases from V and 0 bases from J, with 13 bases in between. This CDR3 is built from 16 residues. CDR1 and CDR2 from the germline V gene are SGHKS and YYEKEE (reference sequence). CDR3 in amino acids: CASSHDKSANTGELFF. The CDR3, as DNA: TGTGCCAGCAGCCACGATAAGAGCGCGAACACCGGGGAGCTGTTTTTT.

This clone was seen more than once but under ten times. The chain links TRBV27 to TRBJ1-6, with D possibly TRBD1 on 6 matching bases. In germline, CDR1 is MNHEY, CDR2 SMNVEV (reference sequence). V dropped 3 bases and J dropped 6 bases, with 9 bases sitting between them. CDR3 length equals 14 residues. Written as DNA, the CDR3 is TGTGCCAGCAGTTTTTTAGGGGGTAATTCACCCCTCCACTTT. This codes for CASSFLGGNSPLHF.

The chain uses TRBV5-1 and TRBJ2-3; D is possibly TRBD2 (6 bases). CDR1 is SGHRS, CDR2 YFSETQ, per germline. V lost 4 bases and J 3 bases, leaving 18 bases between the germline ends. The CDR3 has 16 residues. Here the CDR3 reads CASSIPSDVSTDTQYF. The CDR3 nucleotides read TGCGCCAGCAGCATCCCTAGCGACGTTAGTACAGATACGCAGTATTTT. The full variable domain, in which reference TRBV5-1 and TRBJ2-3 provide the parts outside the CDR3, is KAGVTQTPRYLIKTRGQQVTLSCSPISGHRSVSWYQQTPGQGLQFLFEYFSETQRNKGNFPGRFSGRQFSNSRSEMNVSTLELGDSALYLCASSIPSDVSTDTQYFGPGTRLTVL.